The next 25 T cell receptor beta chains were all read from a single sample in a study of blood T cell repertoires in COVID-19. Generated by immunoSEQ multiplex PCR, the TCRdb table keeps only in-frame clones and is missing some. This repertoire shows hundreds of thousands of clones, around 90% found once; its top ten account for about an eighth. Sequencing was done on a sample of peripheral blood. These receptors originate from a woman aged 18 to 35 who had recovered from COVID-19.

The gene calls are TRBV7-3 and TRBJ2-7; TRBD2 aligns across 8 bases. CDR3 length: 13 amino acids. Trimming cost V 5 bases and J 3 bases; bases outside gene matches: 3. Germline V gene lookup returns CDR1 SGHTA and CDR2 FQGTGA. The chain's CDR3 is CASSPGRGYEQYF. CDR3 DNA sequence: TGTGCCAGCAGCCCCGGGAGGGGCTACGAGCAGTACTTC. Drawing the rest from reference TRBV7-3 and TRBJ2-7, the complete variable domain is GAGVSQTPSNKVTEKGKYVELRCDPISGHTALYWYRQSLGQGPEFLIYFQGTGAADDSGLPNDRFFAVRPEGSVSTLKIQRTERGDSAVYLCASSPGRGYEQYFGPGTRLTVT.

This clone appeared a single time. The chain recombines TRBV13 with TRBJ2-7; D ambiguous. V shed 0 bases and J shed 0 bases, with 9 bases lying between them. The CDR3 totals 15 residues. CDR1 is PRHDT and CDR2 is FYEKMQ in the germline V gene (reference sequence). CDR3 sequence reads: CASSLGPRYSYEQYF. CDR3 coding DNA: TGTGCCAGCAGCTTAGGCCCCAGGTACTCCTACGAGCAGTACTTC.

The chain joins TRBV7-9 to TRBJ1-2; D ambiguous. V lost 5 bases to trimming and J lost 8 bases, with 21 bases between them. This CDR3 has 15 residues. Germline CDR1 reads SEHNR; CDR2 reads FQNEAQ (reference sequence). CDR3 loop: CASSPTEVWVSGYTF. In nucleotides, the CDR3 is TGTGCCAGCAGCCCCACCGAGGTTTGGGTTTCCGGCTACACCTTC.

The chain couples TRBV6-2 or TRBV6-3 to TRBJ2-1; 8 bases line up with TRBD2. This CDR3 region has 15 residues. Trimming at V came to 2 bases and at J to 3 bases, leaving 3 bases not matched to a gene. Germline V lookup: CDR1 MNHEY, CDR2 SVGEGT. CDR3 nucleotides: TGTGCCAGCAGTTACGCGGCGGGAGGCTACAATGAGCAGTTCTTC. This gives the protein CASSYAAGGYNEQFF.

This clone came up once. This chain joins TRBV4-1 and TRBJ2-7, with 10 bases lining up with TRBD2. Trimming at V came to 1 base and at J to 3 bases, leaving 3 bases not matched to a gene. The CDR3 is 15 amino acids. Germline-derived CDR1 and CDR2 are MGHRA and YSYEKL. The CDR3 reads CASSQVTSGNYEQYF. CDR3 bases: TGCGCCAGCAGCCAAGTAACTAGCGGGAACTACGAGCAGTACTTC.

The chain recombines TRBV3-1 (or the pseudogene TRBV3-2) with TRBJ2-3; TRBD1 matches at 7 bases. CDR3 length: 17 amino acids. Trimming at V came to 4 bases and at J to 2 bases, leaving 12 bases not matched to a gene. CDR1 is LGHDT, CDR2 YNNKEL, per germline (reference sequence). The CDR3 here is CASSLDPRTGNTDTQYF. Written as DNA, the CDR3 is TGTGCCAGCAGCCTCGACCCGAGGACAGGAAACACAGATACGCAGTATTTT.

This clone was observed many times. This chain connects TRBV5-1 to TRBJ1-2, with a weak D call TRBD1 (6 bases). CDR1 and CDR2 from the germline V gene are SGHRS and YFSETQ. The germline V and J ends were trimmed by 4 bases and 3 bases, with 16 bases remaining between them. CDR3 length: 15 residues. The CDR3 DNA follows: TGCGCCAGCAGCCATCAGGGGCAGGCCCACTATGGCTACACCTTC. Translating it yields CASSHQGQAHYGYTF.

The chain recombines TRBV9 with TRBJ2-3, with D perhaps matching TRBD1 (6 bases). The CDR3 is 16 residues long. The V and J ends lost 4 bases and 0 bases respectively, with 15 bases between them. Germline V gene lookup returns CDR1 SGDLS and CDR2 YYNGEE. The CDR3: CASSTTGTPSTDTQYF. In nucleotides, the CDR3 is TGTGCCAGCAGCACCACAGGGACGCCTAGCACAGATACGCAGTATTTT.

This rearrangement joins TRBV7-2 to TRBJ2-7; a weak D match, TRBD2 (5 bases). This CDR3 region has 13 residues. Trimming took off 1 base at V and 6 bases at J, with 10 bases between the two ends. Germline V CDR1 and CDR2: SGHTA, FQGNSA. CDR3 in DNA: TGTGCCAGCAGCTTAGAACCCCGGGGCGAGCAGTACTTC. Translated: CASSLEPRGEQYF. Supplemented by reference TRBV7-2 and TRBJ2-7, the full variable domain reads GAGVSQSPSNKVTEKGKDVELRCDPISGHTALYWYRQSLGQGLEFLIYFQGNSAPDKSGLPSDRFSAERTGGSVSTLTIQRTQQEDSAVYLCASSLEPRGEQYFGPGTRLTVT.

The V and J genes are TRBV11-2 and TRBJ1-1; D ambiguous. V lost 3 bases, J lost 2 bases, and 7 bases lay in between. CDR1 is SGHAT, CDR2 FQNNGV, per germline. The length of the CDR3 is 13 residues. In DNA form, the CDR3 reads TGTGCCAGCAGCTTGGAGGGTAACACTGAAGCTTTCTTT. Its translation is CASSLEGNTEAFF.

The V call is TRBV19, the J call TRBJ1-2, with 11 nucleotides matching TRBD1. The germline gives CDR1 LNHDA, CDR2 SQIVND (reference sequence). The CDR3 spans 13 residues. Trimming cost V 8 bases and J 5 bases; bases outside gene matches: 4. CDR3 protein: CASGTGGLYGYTF. CDR3 nucleotides: TGTGCCAGTGGGACAGGGGGTCTTTATGGCTACACCTTC.

The V gene is TRBV7-3, the J gene TRBJ2-1, with D tentatively TRBD2 (6 bases). The germline CDR1 and CDR2 sequences are SGHTA and FQGTGA. The germline V and J ends were trimmed by 4 bases and 6 bases, with 16 bases remaining between them. The CDR3 has 15 residues. CDR3 loop: CASSSPTRPINEQFF. The CDR3, as DNA: TGTGCCAGCAGCTCCCCGACTAGACCAATCAATGAGCAGTTCTTC.

This chain connects TRBV23-1 to TRBJ2-7; 11 bases align to TRBD2. TRBV23-1 is placed among ORFs of uncertain function. There are 13 residues in the CDR3. V lost 10 bases and J lost 4; bases outside the gene matches: 6. The CDR3: CAITTSGEYEQYF. Written as DNA, the CDR3 is TGCGCCATCACGACTAGCGGGGAATACGAGCAGTACTTC.

The chain carries TRBV27 and TRBJ2-7; D unclear. Trimming removed 6 bases from V and 4 bases from J, with 16 bases in between. Germline V gives CDR1 MNHEY, CDR2 SMNVEV (reference sequence). The CDR3 length is 14 residues. CDR3 nucleotide sequence: TGTGCCAGCAGCTGGAGACCCAATTCTTACGAGCAGTACTTC. This sequence encodes CASSWRPNSYEQYF.

V is TRBV6-5 and J is TRBJ1-5; possibly TRBD1 for D (6 bases). Germline V gene data show CDR1 as MNHEY and CDR2 as SVGAGI. CDR3 size: 14 residues. V shed 1 base and J shed 7 bases, with 11 bases lying between them. CDR3 protein: CASSYLGADQPQHF. CDR3 DNA: TGTGCCAGCAGTTACTTGGGGGCAGACCAGCCCCAGCATTTT.

The chain is built from TRBV14 and TRBJ2-7; 10 nucleotides agree with TRBD1. V gave up 4 bases and J gave up 2 bases; unmatched junction bases: 5. Germline CDR1 is SGHDN and CDR2 is FVKESK. This CDR3 is built from 15 residues. CDR3 sequence reads: CASSLRTGGTYEQYF. CDR3 DNA sequence: TGTGCCAGCAGCCTTCGGACAGGGGGAACCTACGAGCAGTACTTC.

The chain combines TRBV13 with TRBJ2-5; 7 positions match TRBD2. V lost 0 bases, J lost 2 bases, and 9 bases stayed unmatched. The CDR3 spans 17 residues. The germline V gene encodes CDR1 PRHDT and CDR2 FYEKMQ (reference sequence). The CDR3 reads CASSLGLRRERQETQYF. The CDR3 nucleotides are TGTGCCAGCAGCTTAGGCCTCCGGCGGGAGCGACAAGAGACCCAGTACTTC.

The chain links TRBV5-1 to TRBJ2-3; 7 bases match TRBD1. CDR1 is SGHRS, CDR2 YFSETQ, per germline. There are 15 residues in the CDR3. The junction had 5 bases not matched to a gene; V was cut back by 0 bases and J by 4 bases. Written as DNA, the CDR3 is TGCGCCAGCAGCTTGGGGACAGGTTATTCAGATACGCAGTATTTT. Translating it yields CASSLGTGYSDTQYF.

V is TRBV5-1 and J is TRBJ1-1; D is ambiguous. V lost 1 base and J lost 1, with 8 bases in between. Germline CDR1 reads SGHRS; CDR2 reads YFSETQ. CDR3 length: 14 residues. The CDR3 nucleotides read TGCGCCAGCAGCTTGTTTGTAGCGAACACTGAAGCTTTCTTT. Protein sequence: CASSLFVANTEAFF.

This clone was recorded only once. The chain employs TRBV5-4 and TRBJ1-2; D not certain. V was shortened by 2 bases and J by 8 bases, with 10 bases between the two germline ends. Germline loops: CDR1 SGHNT, CDR2 YYREEE (reference sequence). This CDR3 has 12 residues. The CDR3 DNA follows: TGTGCCAGCAGCTTTAGTGCTTCGGGCTACACCTTC. Translating it yields CASSFSASGYTF.

There are a few counts of this clone. The V gene is TRBV30, the J gene TRBJ1-2, with D perhaps matching TRBD1 (5 bases). From germline, CDR1 is GTSNPN and CDR2 SVGIG (reference sequence). Deletions cut 0 bases from V and 4 bases from J, with 15 bases between. This CDR3 spans 15 amino acids. CDR3 residues: CAWSVRRQRLYGYTF. CDR3 in DNA: TGTGCCTGGAGTGTACGTCGACAGAGACTCTATGGCTACACCTTC.

This rearrangement joins TRBV6-2 or TRBV6-3 to TRBJ2-1, with 9 bases lining up with TRBD1. With 2 bases clipped from V and 9 bases from J, the junction kept 17 bases outside the gene matches. This CDR3 region has 18 residues. Germline CDR1 is MNHEY and CDR2 is SVGEGT. The DNA of the CDR3 is TGTGCCAGCAGTTACGAAGCAAGCGGGACAGGGATGAATTTTGAGCAGTTCTTC. As protein: CASSYEASGTGMNFEQFF.

The genes are TRBV7-6 and TRBJ2-3, with no clear D. The CDR3 has 13 amino acids. In germline, CDR1 is SGHVS, CDR2 FNYEAQ. Between the trimmed V and J ends, which lost 5 bases and 0 bases, there was a span of 6 bases. CDR3 DNA sequence: TGTGCCAGCAGCCCCGTAAGCACAGATACGCAGTATTTT. Protein sequence: CASSPVSTDTQYF.

The chain links TRBV18 to TRBJ2-2, with D possibly TRBD2 on 5 matching bases. The CDR3 spans 17 residues. Germline CDR1 is KGHSH and CDR2 is LQKENI. The V end lost 3 bases, the J end lost 1 base, and 15 bases lay between the germline ends. The CDR3 is CASSPLGGRLNTGELFF. The CDR3 coding sequence is TGTGCCAGCTCACCCTTAGGTGGGAGACTGAACACCGGGGAGCTGTTTTTT.

This clone was counted only a few times. This chain connects TRBV6-6 to TRBJ2-7; D perhaps matches TRBD1 (5 bases). The germline V gene has CDR1 MNHNY and CDR2 SVGAGI (reference sequence). The V end lost 8 bases, the J end lost 0 bases, and 8 bases lay between the germline ends. The CDR3 runs to 12 residues. The CDR3 DNA sequence: TGTGCCAGCGCACAGGACTCCTACGAGCAGTACTTC. Protein sequence: CASAQDSYEQYF.